This entry describes one T cell receptor beta chain. The antigen is undetermined. This record belongs to a study of T cell repertoires in cytomegalovirus infection. About the research overall: From public TCR beta signatures came an indication of both CMV infection and matching HLA type.

Trimming took 7 bases from V and 6 from J, leaving 18 bases between them. This CDR3 has 14 residues. The germline V gene has CDR1 MNHNS and CDR2 SASEGT. One entry per CDR3 protein, called by TCRdb with MiXCR from the reads. The sample holds under 150,000 distinct CDR3 sequences; more than 20% are singletons and the top ten take almost 35%. The V gene is TRBV6-1, the J gene TRBJ1-1; TRBD1 is a possible D gene (5 bases). Sample: PBMCs, sequenced either directly or after in vitro stimulation (not recorded which). The receptor comes from a human donor in good health (CMV status not recorded). Some clones in this sample may be carry-over from other donors' samples. The CDR3 DNA reads TGTGCCAGCAACCCCAGGGACTCCGCCGCTGAAGCTTTCTTT. It yields the protein CASNPRDSAAEAFF.